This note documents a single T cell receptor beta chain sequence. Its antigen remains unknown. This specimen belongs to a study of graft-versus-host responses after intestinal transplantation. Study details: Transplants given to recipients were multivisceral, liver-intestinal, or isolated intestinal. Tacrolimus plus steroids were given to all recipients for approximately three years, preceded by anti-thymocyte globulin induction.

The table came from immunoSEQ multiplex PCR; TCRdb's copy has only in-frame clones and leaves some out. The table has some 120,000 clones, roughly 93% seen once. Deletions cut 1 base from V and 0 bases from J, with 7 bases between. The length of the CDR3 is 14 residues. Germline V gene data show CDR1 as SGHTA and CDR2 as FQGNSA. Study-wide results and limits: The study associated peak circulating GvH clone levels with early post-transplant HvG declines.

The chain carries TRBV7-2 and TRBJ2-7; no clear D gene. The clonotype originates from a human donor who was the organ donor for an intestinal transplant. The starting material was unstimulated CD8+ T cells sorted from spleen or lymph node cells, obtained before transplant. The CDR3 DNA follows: TGTGCCAGCAGCTTAGTTGAGGTCTCCTACGAGCAGTACTTC. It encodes CASSLVEVSYEQYF. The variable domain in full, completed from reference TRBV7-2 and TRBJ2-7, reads GAGVSQSPSNKVTEKGKDVELRCDPISGHTALYWYRQSLGQGLEFLIYFQGNSAPDKSGLPSDRFSAERTGGSVSTLTIQRTQQEDSAVYLCASSLVEVSYEQYFGPGTRLTVT.